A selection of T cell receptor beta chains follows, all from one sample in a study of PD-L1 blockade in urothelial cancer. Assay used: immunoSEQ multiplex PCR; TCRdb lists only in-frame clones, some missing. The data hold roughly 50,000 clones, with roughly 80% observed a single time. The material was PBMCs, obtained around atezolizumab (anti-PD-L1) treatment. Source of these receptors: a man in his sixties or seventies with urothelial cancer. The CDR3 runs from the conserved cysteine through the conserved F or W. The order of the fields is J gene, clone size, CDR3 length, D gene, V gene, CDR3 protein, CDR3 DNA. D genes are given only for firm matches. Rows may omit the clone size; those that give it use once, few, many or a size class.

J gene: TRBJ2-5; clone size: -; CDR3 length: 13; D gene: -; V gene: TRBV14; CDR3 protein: CASSQQVQETQYF; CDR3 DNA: TGTGCCAGCAGCCAGCAGGTCCAAGAGACCCAGTACTTC
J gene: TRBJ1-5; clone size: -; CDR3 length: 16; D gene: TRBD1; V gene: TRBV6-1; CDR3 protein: CASSVGTGYSNQPQHF; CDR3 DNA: TGTGCCAGCAGTGTAGGGACAGGGTATAGCAATCAGCCCCAGCATTTT
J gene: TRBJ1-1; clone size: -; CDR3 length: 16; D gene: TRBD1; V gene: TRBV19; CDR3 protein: CASSSWTGGENTEAFF; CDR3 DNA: TGTGCCAGTAGTTCCTGGACAGGGGGCGAAAACACTGAAGCTTTCTTT
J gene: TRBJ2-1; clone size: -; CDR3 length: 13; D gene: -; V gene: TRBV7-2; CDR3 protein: CASNFETNNEQFF; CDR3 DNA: TGTGCCAGCAATTTTGAGACTAACAATGAGCAGTTCTTC
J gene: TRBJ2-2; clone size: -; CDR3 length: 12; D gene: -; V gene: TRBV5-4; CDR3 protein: CASTRDTGELFF; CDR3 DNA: TGTGCCAGCACCCGCGACACCGGGGAGCTGTTTTTT
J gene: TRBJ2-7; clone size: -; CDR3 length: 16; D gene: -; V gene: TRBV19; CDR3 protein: CASSLSVGALSYEQYF; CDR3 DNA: TGTGCCAGTAGTTTGAGTGTCGGAGCACTCTCCTACGAGCAGTACTTC
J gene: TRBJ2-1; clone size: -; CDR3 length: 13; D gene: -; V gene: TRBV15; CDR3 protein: CATSGPSYNEQFF; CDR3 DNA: TGTGCCACCAGCGGCCCGTCCTACAATGAGCAGTTCTTC
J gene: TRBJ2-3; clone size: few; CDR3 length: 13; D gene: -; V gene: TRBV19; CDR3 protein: CASSIERGDTQYF; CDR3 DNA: TGTGCCAGTAGTATAGAGCGTGGAGATACGCAGTATTTT
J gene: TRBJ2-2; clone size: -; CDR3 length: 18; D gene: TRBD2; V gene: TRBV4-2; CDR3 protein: CASSQHWASGGETGELFF; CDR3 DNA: TGTGCCAGCAGCCAACATTGGGCTAGCGGGGGCGAAACCGGGGAGCTGTTTTTT
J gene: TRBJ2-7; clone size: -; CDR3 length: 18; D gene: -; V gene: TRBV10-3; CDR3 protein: CAISPMGLEVPSSYEQYF; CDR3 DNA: TGTGCCATCAGCCCCATGGGCCTTGAAGTCCCGAGCTCCTACGAGCAGTACTTC
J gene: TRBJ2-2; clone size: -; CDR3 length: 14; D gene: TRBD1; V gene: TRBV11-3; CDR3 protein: CASEWGQGAGELFF; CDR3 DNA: TGTGCCAGCGAATGGGGACAGGGGGCCGGGGAGCTGTTTTTT
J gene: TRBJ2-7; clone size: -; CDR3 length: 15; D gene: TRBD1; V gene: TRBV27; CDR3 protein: CASSTRTGGTYEQYF; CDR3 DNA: TGTGCCAGCAGTACGCGGACAGGGGGGACCTACGAGCAGTACTTC
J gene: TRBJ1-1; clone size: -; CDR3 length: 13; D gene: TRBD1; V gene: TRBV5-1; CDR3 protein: CASSFTGVTEAFF; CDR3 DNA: TGCGCCAGCAGCTTTACAGGGGTGACTGAAGCTTTCTTT
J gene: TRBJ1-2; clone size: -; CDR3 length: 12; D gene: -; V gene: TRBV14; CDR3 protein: CASSQGGYGYTF; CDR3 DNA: TGTGCCAGCAGCCAAGGAGGTTATGGCTACACCTTC
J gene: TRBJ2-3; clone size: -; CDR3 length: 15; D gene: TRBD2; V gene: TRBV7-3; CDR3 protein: CASSHGGARTDTQYF; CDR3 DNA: TGTGCCAGCAGCCACGGGGGGGCCCGCACAGATACGCAGTATTTT
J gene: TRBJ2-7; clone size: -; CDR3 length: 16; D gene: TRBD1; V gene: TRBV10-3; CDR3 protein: CAISAHGGQASYEQYF; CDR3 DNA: TGTGCCATCAGTGCGCACGGGGGACAGGCCTCCTACGAGCAGTACTTC
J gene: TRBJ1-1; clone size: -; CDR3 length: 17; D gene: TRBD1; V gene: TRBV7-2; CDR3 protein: CASSLGTGTGIAVKAFF; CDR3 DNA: TGTGCCAGCAGCTTAGGGACCGGGACAGGGATAGCTGTGAAGGCTTTCTTT
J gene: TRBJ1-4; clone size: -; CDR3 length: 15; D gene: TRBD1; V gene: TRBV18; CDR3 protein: CASSLSQGAIEKLFF; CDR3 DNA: TGTGCCAGCTCACTAAGTCAGGGGGCGATTGAAAAACTGTTTTTT
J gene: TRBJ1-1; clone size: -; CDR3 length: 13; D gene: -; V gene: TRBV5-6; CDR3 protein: CASSLGGLWQAFF; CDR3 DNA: TGTGCCAGCAGCTTGGGAGGATTATGGCAAGCTTTCTTT
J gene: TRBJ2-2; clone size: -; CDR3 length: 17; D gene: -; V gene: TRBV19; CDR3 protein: CASSIDIGDIYTGELFF; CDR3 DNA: TGTGCCAGTAGTATAGATATTGGGGACATCTACACCGGGGAGCTGTTTTTT
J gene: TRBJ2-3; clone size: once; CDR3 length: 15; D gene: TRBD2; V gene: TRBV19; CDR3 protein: CASSRTSGATDTQYF; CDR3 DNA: TGTGCCAGTAGTAGGACTAGCGGGGCCACAGATACGCAGTATTTT
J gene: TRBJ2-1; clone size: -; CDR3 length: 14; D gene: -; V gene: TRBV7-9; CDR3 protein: CASSFGTQYNEQFF; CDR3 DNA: TGTGCCAGCAGCTTCGGGACTCAATACAATGAGCAGTTCTTC
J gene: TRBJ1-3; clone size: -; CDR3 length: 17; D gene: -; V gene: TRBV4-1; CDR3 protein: CASSQVIPGDSGNTIYF; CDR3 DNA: TGCGCCAGCAGCCAAGTCATCCCGGGGGACTCTGGAAACACCATATATTTT
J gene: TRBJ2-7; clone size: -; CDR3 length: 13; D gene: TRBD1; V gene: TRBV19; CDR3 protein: CASSKTGSYEQYF; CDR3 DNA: TGTGCCAGTAGTAAGACAGGGAGCTACGAGCAGTACTTC
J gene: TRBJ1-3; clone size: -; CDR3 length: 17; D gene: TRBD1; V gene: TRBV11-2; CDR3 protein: CASSLQGTGGGGNTIYF; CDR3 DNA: TGTGCCAGCAGCCTCCAGGGGACAGGGGGCGGTGGAAACACCATATATTTT
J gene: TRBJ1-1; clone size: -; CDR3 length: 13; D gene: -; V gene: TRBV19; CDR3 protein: CASKWGVNTEAFF; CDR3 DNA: TGTGCCAGTAAGTGGGGAGTGAACACTGAAGCTTTCTTT
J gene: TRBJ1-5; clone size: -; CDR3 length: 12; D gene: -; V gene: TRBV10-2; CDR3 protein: CASSEVRQPQHF; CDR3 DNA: TGCGCCAGCAGTGAAGTCAGGCAGCCCCAGCATTTT
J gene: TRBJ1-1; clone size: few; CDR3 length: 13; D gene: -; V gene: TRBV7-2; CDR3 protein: CASSTERNTEAFF; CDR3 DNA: TGTGCCAGCAGCACCGAGAGGAACACTGAAGCTTTCTTT
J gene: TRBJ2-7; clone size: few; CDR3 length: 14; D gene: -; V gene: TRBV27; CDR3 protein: CASSSTSFPDEQYF; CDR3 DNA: TGTGCCAGCAGTTCGACTAGTTTCCCGGACGAGCAGTACTTC
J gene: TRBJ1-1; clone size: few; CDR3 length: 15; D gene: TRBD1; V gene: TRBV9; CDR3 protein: CASSTSGQGRTEAFF; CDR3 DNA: TGTGCCAGCAGCACGTCTGGACAGGGGAGGACTGAAGCTTTCTTT
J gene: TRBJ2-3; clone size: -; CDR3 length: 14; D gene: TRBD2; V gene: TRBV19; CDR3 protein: CASRGGLASDTQYF; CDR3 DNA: TGTGCCAGCCGAGGGGGACTAGCTTCAGATACGCAGTATTTT
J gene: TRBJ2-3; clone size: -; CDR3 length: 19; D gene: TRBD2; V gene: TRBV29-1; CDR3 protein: CSVGVNLAGLSTSTDTQYF; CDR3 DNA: TGCAGCGTTGGAGTTAATTTAGCGGGCCTCAGTACTAGCACAGATACGCAGTATTTT